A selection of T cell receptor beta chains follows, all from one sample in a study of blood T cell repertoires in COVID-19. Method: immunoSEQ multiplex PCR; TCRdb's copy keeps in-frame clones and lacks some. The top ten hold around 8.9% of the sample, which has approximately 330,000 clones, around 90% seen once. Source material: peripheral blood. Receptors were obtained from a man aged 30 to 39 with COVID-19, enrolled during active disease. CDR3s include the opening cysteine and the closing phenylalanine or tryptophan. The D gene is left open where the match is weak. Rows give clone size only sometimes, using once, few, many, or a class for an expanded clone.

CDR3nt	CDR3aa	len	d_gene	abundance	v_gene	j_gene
TGTGCCAGCAGCCCGCCGGGTTCTGGGTACGAGCAGTACTTC	CASSPPGSGYEQYF	14	-	-	TRBV7-9	TRBJ2-7
TGTGCCAGCAGCGCCCGACAGGGGGCGATCACAGATACGCAGTATTTT	CASSARQGAITDTQYF	16	TRBD1	-	TRBV7-7	TRBJ2-3
TGCAGCGCCCCGGACAGGTCCCAAGAGACCCAGTACTTC	CSAPDRSQETQYF	13	TRBD1	-	TRBV29-1	TRBJ2-5
TGCGCCAGCAGCCGCCCAGAGGGACTAAGACCTGAGCAGTTCTTC	CASSRPEGLRPEQFF	15	TRBD2	few	TRBV5-1	TRBJ2-1
TGTGCCAGCAGTCCTTTAGGGGCCTATAATGAAAAACTGTTTTTT	CASSPLGAYNEKLFF	15	-	-	TRBV28	TRBJ1-4
TGTGCCAGCAGTCCCATACAGGGAGCTGGAAACACCATATATTTT	CASSPIQGAGNTIYF	15	-	-	TRBV27	TRBJ1-3
TGTGCCAGCAGTTTAGCACAGGAAGTTCGTGGCTACACCTTC	CASSLAQEVRGYTF	14	-	-	TRBV28	TRBJ1-2
TGTGCCAGCAGCGTGGACAGGGGTCTTAATTCACCCCTCCACTTT	CASSVDRGLNSPLHF	15	TRBD1	-	TRBV9	TRBJ1-6
TGTGCCAGCAGTTGGGGGGGACTCCCTAGCACAGATACGCAGTATTTT	CASSWGGLPSTDTQYF	16	TRBD2	once	TRBV28	TRBJ2-3
TGTGCCAGCAGGAAAAACCACGGGACGGGACTCGGGGAGCTGTTTTTT	CASRKNHGTGLGELFF	16	-	few	TRBV7-9	TRBJ2-2
TGCAGCGTTGAAGCTCCGGGACAGTCTAATGAAAAACTGTTTTTT	CSVEAPGQSNEKLFF	15	TRBD1	-	TRBV29-1	TRBJ1-4
TGCGCCAGCAGCCAAGATCTAGGTCCCCGGACAGGGGGCAGGGGCTATGGCTACACCTTC	CASSQDLGPRTGGRGYGYTF	20	TRBD1	-	TRBV4-3	TRBJ1-2
TGTGCCAGCTCACCAGGCGCGGGAGGGACTAGCACAGATACGCAGTATTTT	CASSPGAGGTSTDTQYF	17	TRBD2	-	TRBV18	TRBJ2-3
TGTGCCAGCTCCGGGAACGGTGGTTACGAGCAGTACTTC	CASSGNGGYEQYF	13	-	once	TRBV18	TRBJ2-7
TGTGCCAGCAGTTTAGGCTGGCTCTATGGCTACACCTTC	CASSLGWLYGYTF	13	-	-	TRBV12-3/TRBV12-4	TRBJ1-2
TGCGCCAGCAGTGAGTGGGCCAGTAGCACAGATACGCAGTATTTT	CASSEWASSTDTQYF	15	-	-	TRBV10-1	TRBJ2-3
TGTGCCAGCAGCCAATTTAGTGCGGGAGGGTTCTTGGGCTACACCTTC	CASSQFSAGGFLGYTF	16	-	-	TRBV3-1/TRBV3-2	TRBJ1-2
TGTGCCAGCAGCTCCGACAGGACAGCCTGGGGCTACACCTTC	CASSSDRTAWGYTF	14	-	-	TRBV5-4	TRBJ1-2
TGTGCCAGCAGTGGGAACAGGGGGAACATTCAGTACTTC	CASSGNRGNIQYF	13	TRBD1	once	TRBV2	TRBJ2-4
TGCAGTGCCCGGAGAAACAATGAGCAGTTCTTC	CSARRNNEQFF	11	-	-	TRBV20-1	TRBJ2-1
TGTGCCAGTAGGGGACTGGCTAGCGGGGGGCCGGGAAAGCAGTTCTTC	CASRGLASGGPGKQFF	16	TRBD2	once	TRBV19	TRBJ2-1
TGCGCCAGCAGCTGGGGGCGGCACTCCACTAACTATGGCTACACCTTC	CASSWGRHSTNYGYTF	16	-	-	TRBV5-1	TRBJ1-2
TGTGCCAGCAGTTACTCTACCTACGAGCAGTACTTC	CASSYSTYEQYF	12	-	-	TRBV6-2/TRBV6-3	TRBJ2-7
TGTGCCACCGCGACAGGGCTTGGGAACGAGCAGTACTTC	CATATGLGNEQYF	13	TRBD1	-	TRBV10-3	TRBJ2-7
TGTGCCAGCAGCCACGGCAGGGGGTTTGGAAACACCATATATTTT	CASSHGRGFGNTIYF	15	TRBD1	once	TRBV7-8	TRBJ1-3
TGCAGCGTTGAAGTATTCGGCGGATCTGGAAACACCATATATTTT	CSVEVFGGSGNTIYF	15	-	-	TRBV29-1	TRBJ1-3
TGTGCCAGCAGCAGAGTGCGGGAGGATTCCTCTGACAATGAGCAGTTCTTC	CASSRVREDSSDNEQFF	17	-	-	TRBV21-1	TRBJ2-1
TGTGCCAGCAGCTTGCCTGGACAGGCGAACACCGGGGAGCTGTTTTTT	CASSLPGQANTGELFF	16	TRBD1	-	TRBV5-6	TRBJ2-2
TGTGCCAGCAGCCCCGGTTACAGGTACGAGTCGGGCGGGACCCGAAACACCATATATTTT	CASSPGYRYESGGTRNTIYF	20	-	-	TRBV3-1/TRBV3-2	TRBJ1-3
TGCGCCAGCAGCCAAGTCCCGGGACAGGGGGTCTATGGCTACACCTTC	CASSQVPGQGVYGYTF	16	TRBD1	-	TRBV4-3	TRBJ1-2
TGTGCCAGCAGGCCTTGGGACATCCGGGGAGCTTTCTTT	CASRPWDIRGAFF	13	-	once	TRBV6-2/TRBV6-3	TRBJ1-1
TGTGCCAGCAGCTTAGACAGAAGCACAGATACGCAGTATTTT	CASSLDRSTDTQYF	14	-	-	TRBV7-6	TRBJ2-3